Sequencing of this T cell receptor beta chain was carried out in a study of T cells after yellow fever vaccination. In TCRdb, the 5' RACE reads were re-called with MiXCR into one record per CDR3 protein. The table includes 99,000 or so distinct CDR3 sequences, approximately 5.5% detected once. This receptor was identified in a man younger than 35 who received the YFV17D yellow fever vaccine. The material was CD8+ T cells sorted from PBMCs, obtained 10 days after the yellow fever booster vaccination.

CDR3 amino acids: CASSLETARGANEQFF. DNA for the CDR3: TGTGCCAGCAGCTTAGAGACCGCGCGCGGGGCCAATGAGCAGTTCTTC. The V gene is TRBV7-6, the J gene TRBJ2-1; a possible D gene is TRBD2 (6 bases). Germline CDR1 and CDR2: SGHVS and FNYEAQ. The CDR3 spans 16 residues. V gave up 1 base and J gave up 6 bases, with 16 bases separating them.